This T cell receptor (beta chain) was obtained from a study of T cells in Graves' hyperthyroidism and ophthalmopathy. The CDR3 totals 17 residues. Germline V gives CDR1 KGHSH, CDR2 LQKENI. Amplification of TCR beta CDR3 regions used RNA as the template. TCR CDR3 underwent first-round RT-PCR with the HTBI primer set. MiXCR, applied by TCRdb to the multiplex PCR reads, yields one record per CDR3 protein. There are fewer than 650,000 distinct CDR3 sequences in the sample; roughly 15% occur only once, and 14% lies in the top ten. Study results and limitations: With a median lead of roughly 6.8 months before onset, the model predicted ophthalmopathy. By a 13 V-J model, ophthalmopathy was set apart from stable hyperthyroidism.

Only a few counts were recorded for this clonotype. Its antigen is still unknown. An end of the junction does not agree with germline; a read error may underlie this. This chain links TRBV18 with TRBJ2-1, with TRBD2 matching over 8 bases. The sequence was obtained from a woman between 40 and 55 years old with Graves' hyperthyroidism. Source material: blood. The CDR3 protein is CTSSQSVWGGRRNEQFF. CDR3 DNA sequence: TGTACCAGCTCACAATCGGTGTGGGGCGGGAGGAGGAATGAGCAGTTCTTC. The full variable domain, in which reference TRBV18 and TRBJ2-1 provide the parts outside the CDR3, is NAGVMQNPRHLVRRRGQEARLRCSPMKGHSHVYWYRQLPEEGLKFMVYLQKENIIDESGMPKERFSAEFPKEGPSILRIQQVVRGDSAAYFCTSSQSVWGGRRNEQFFGPGTRLTVL.